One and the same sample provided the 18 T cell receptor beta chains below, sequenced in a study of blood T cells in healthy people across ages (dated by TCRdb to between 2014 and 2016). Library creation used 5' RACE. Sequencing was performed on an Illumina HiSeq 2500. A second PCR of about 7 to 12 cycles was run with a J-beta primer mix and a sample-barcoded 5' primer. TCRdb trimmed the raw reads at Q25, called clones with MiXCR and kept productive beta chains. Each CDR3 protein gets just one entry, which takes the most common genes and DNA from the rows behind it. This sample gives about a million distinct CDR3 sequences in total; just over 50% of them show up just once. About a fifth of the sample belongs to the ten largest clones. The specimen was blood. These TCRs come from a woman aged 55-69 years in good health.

Here the CDR3 DNA reads TGCGCCAGCAGCCAAGATGGTGAGAAGGGCGGGGAGCTGTTTTTT. Its protein product is CASSQDGEKGGELFF. This chain links TRBV4-3 with TRBJ2-2; D ambiguous. V was clipped by 0 bases and J by 7 bases, with 12 bases between them. This CDR3 is 15 amino acids long. Per germline, CDR1 LGHNA and CDR2 YSLEER.

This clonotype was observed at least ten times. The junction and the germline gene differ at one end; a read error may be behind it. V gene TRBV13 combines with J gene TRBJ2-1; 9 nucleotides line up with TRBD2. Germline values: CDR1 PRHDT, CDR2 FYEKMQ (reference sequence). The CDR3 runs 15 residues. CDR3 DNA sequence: TGTGCCAGCAGTTTAGGAGCGGGAGGATACAATGAGCAGTTCTTC. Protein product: CASSLGAGGYNEQFF.

CDR3 sequence: CASSSGQENTEAFF. The CDR3 DNA is TGTGCCAGCAGCTCGGGACAAGAGAACACTGAAGCTTTCTTT. This chain links TRBV11-1 with TRBJ1-1, with D tentatively TRBD1 (6 bases). Germline V CDR1 and CDR2: SGHAT, FQDESV (reference sequence). The CDR3 is 14 amino acids. Trimming left V 4 bases short and J 1 base short, with 10 bases between.

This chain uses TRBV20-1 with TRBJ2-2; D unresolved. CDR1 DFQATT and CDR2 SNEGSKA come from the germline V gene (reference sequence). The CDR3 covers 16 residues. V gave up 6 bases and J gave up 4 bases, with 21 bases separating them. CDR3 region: CSAPIEASPSTGELFF. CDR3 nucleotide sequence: TGCAGTGCCCCAATAGAGGCGTCCCCCTCCACCGGGGAGCTGTTTTTT.

The CDR3 coding sequence is TGTGCCAGCAGTTTATTAGACAGGGACTCTGGAGAGCAGTACTTC. This codes for CASSLLDRDSGEQYF. V is TRBV27 and J is TRBJ2-5; D perhaps matches TRBD1 (7 bases). Between the trimmed V and J ends, which lost 1 base and 11 bases, there was a span of 20 bases. In germline, CDR1 is MNHEY, CDR2 SMNVEV (reference sequence). This CDR3 has 15 amino acids.

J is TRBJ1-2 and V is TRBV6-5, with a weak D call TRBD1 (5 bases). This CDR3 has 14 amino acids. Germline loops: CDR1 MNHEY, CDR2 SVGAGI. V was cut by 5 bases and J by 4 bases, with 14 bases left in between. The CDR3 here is CASSLRGVSYGYTF. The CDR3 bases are TGTGCCAGCAGTCTAAGAGGGGTTAGCTATGGCTACACCTTC.

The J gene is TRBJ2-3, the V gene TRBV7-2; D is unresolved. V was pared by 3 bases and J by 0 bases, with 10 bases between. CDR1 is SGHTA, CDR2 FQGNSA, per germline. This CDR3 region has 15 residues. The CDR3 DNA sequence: TGTGCCAGCAGCTTGATTTATACAAGCACAGATACGCAGTATTTT. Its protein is CASSLIYTSTDTQYF.

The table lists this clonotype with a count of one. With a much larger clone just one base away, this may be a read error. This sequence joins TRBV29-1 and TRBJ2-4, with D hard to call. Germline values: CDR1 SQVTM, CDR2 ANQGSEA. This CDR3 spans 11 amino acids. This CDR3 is CSVEGIYEQCF. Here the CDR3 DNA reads TGCAGCGTTGAAGGAATCTACGAGCAGTGCTTC. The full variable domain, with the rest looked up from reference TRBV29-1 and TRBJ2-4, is SAVISQKPSRDICQRGTSLTIQCQVDSQVTMMFWYRQQPGQSLTLIATANQGSEATYESGFVIDKFPISRPNLTFSTLTVSNMSPEDSSIYLCSVEGIYEQCFGAGTRLSVL.

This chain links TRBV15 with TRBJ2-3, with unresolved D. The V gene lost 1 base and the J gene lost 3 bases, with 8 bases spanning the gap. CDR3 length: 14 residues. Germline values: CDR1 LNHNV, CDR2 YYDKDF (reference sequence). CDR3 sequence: CATSRAGPTDTQYF. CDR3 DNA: TGTGCCACCAGCAGAGCGGGTCCTACAGATACGCAGTATTTT.

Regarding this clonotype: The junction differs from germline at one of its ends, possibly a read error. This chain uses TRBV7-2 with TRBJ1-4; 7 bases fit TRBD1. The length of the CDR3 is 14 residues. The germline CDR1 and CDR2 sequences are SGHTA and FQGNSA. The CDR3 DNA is TGTGCCGGCAGCTTAAAACAGGGGAATGAAAAACTGTTTTTT. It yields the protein CAGSLKQGNEKLFF.

CDR3 sequence reads: CSVVLRTGVYGYTF. In DNA, the CDR3 is TGCAGCGTAGTGCTTAGGACAGGGGTCTATGGCTACACCTTC. The V call is TRBV29-1, the J call TRBJ1-2; TRBD1 matches at 9 bases. Looked up from germline, CDR1 is SQVTM and CDR2 is ANQGSEA. V was pared by 6 bases and J by 4 bases, with 9 bases of the junction left unmatched. There are 14 residues in the CDR3.

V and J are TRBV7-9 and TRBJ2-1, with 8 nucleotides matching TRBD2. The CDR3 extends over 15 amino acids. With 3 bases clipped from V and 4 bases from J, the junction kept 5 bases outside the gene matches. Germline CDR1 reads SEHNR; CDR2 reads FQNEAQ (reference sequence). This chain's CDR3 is CASSLLSGTYNEQFF. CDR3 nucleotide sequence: TGTGCCAGCAGCTTGCTTAGCGGGACGTACAATGAGCAGTTCTTC.

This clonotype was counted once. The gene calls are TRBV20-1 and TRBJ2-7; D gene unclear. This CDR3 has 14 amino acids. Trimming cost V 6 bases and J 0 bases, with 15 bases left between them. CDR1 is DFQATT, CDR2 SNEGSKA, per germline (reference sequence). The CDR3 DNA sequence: TGCAGTGCCCCCCGATCAGGAGCCTCCTACGAGCAGTACTTC. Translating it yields CSAPRSGASYEQYF.

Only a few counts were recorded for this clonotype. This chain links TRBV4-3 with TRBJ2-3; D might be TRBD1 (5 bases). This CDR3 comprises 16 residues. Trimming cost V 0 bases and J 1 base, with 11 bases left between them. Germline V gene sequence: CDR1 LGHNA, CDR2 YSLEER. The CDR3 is CASSQEVTAGTDTQYF. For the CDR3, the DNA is TGCGCCAGCAGCCAAGAAGTGACAGCAGGCACAGATACGCAGTATTTT.

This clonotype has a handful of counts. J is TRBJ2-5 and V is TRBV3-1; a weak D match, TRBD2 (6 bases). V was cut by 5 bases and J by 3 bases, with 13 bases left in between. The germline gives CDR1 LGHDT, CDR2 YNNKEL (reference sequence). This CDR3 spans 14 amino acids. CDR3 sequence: CASSGGISEETQYF. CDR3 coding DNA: TGTGCCAGCAGCGGGGGGATTTCAGAAGAGACCCAGTACTTC.

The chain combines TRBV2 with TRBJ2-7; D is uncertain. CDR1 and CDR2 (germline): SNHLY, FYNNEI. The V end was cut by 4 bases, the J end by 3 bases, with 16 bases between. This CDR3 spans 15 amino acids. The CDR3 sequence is CASSGGLGFGYEQYF. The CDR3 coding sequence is TGTGCCAGCAGTGGGGGTCTAGGGTTTGGCTACGAGCAGTACTTC.

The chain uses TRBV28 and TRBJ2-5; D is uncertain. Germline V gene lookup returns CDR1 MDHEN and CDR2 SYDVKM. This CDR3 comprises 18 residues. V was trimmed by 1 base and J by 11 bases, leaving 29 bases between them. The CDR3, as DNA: TGTGCCAGCAGTTTATTACTCAGCCCCCCCAGCGATAATCGCGCGCAGTACTTC. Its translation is CASSLLLSPPSDNRAQYF. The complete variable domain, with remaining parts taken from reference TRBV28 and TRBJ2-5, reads DVKVTQSSRYLVKRTGEKVFLECVQDMDHENMFWYRQDPGLGLRLIYFSYDVKMKEKGDIPEGYSVSREKKERFSLILESASTNQTSMYLCASSLLLSPPSDNRAQYFGPGTRLLVL.

The CDR3 DNA reads as TGTGCCAGCAGACCCGGGGGGCGCTACGAGCAGTACTTC. This encodes CASRPGGRYEQYF. V is TRBV28 and J is TRBJ2-7, with a tentative D call TRBD2 (7 bases). Germline V CDR1 and CDR2: MDHEN, SYDVKM. This CDR3 region has 13 residues. V was cut by 6 bases and J by 3 bases, with 12 bases left in between.